The next 14 T cell receptor beta chains were all read from a single sample in a study of neurological immune-mediated disorders. TCRdb redid the calling of the 5' RACE reads with MiXCR, one entry per CDR3 protein. The table shows about 50,000 distinct CDR3 sequences, with 16% occurring only once. Input material: PBMCs. The receptors stem from a man aged 60 to 75 in good health.

This clonotype was counted many times. This sequence joins TRBV5-1 and TRBJ1-2, with D tentatively TRBD1 (6 bases). Per the germline V gene, CDR1 is SGHRS and CDR2 is YFSETQ. This CDR3 spans 14 amino acids. V lost 4 bases and J 7 bases, leaving 17 bases between the germline ends. In DNA, the CDR3 is TGCGCCAGCAGCCTAAGCGTACAGGGCCGTGGCTACACCTTC. Residues: CASSLSVQGRGYTF.

This clonotype was recorded many times. The genes are TRBV5-1 and TRBJ1-1; 11 nucleotides align to TRBD1. The CDR3 is 14 residues long. Germline V gives CDR1 SGHRS, CDR2 YFSETQ. Unmatched junction bases numbered 6, after V lost 4 bases and J lost 7 bases. The CDR3 sequence is CASSVTGTGGEAFF. DNA of the CDR3: TGCGCCAGCAGCGTTACCGGGACAGGGGGTGAAGCTTTCTTT.

This clonotype occurred many times. The rearrangement uses TRBV20-1 and TRBJ1-5; possible D gene TRBD1, 5 bases. Trimming took off 6 bases at V and 7 bases at J, with 16 bases between the two ends. The CDR3 is 13 amino acids. CDR1 and CDR2 (germline): DFQATT, SNEGSKA (reference sequence). The CDR3 region is CSATPGRTQPQHF. DNA for the CDR3: TGCAGTGCAACCCCGGGAAGGACACAGCCCCAGCATTTT.

There are many counts of this clonotype. The V call is TRBV7-8, the J call TRBJ2-3, with D unclear. The CDR3 consists of 12 residues. Trimming pared 5 bases from V and 4 bases from J, leaving 7 bases between. From germline, CDR1 is SGHVS and CDR2 FQNEAQ. CDR3 sequence: CASSQASDTQYF. DNA for the CDR3: TGTGCCAGCAGCCAGGCTTCAGATACGCAGTATTTT.

This clonotype was picked up many times. This sequence joins TRBV4-3 and TRBJ2-1; 7 positions match TRBD2. The V gene's germline CDR1 is LGHNA and CDR2 YSLEER. J gave up 6 bases and V 1 base, and 6 bases lay outside the gene matches. The CDR3 extends over 15 amino acids. CDR3 in DNA: TGCGCCAGCAGCCAAGGTGGACTAGGGCCCAATGAGCAGTTCTTC. Protein sequence: CASSQGGLGPNEQFF.

There are many counts of this clonotype. The rearrangement links TRBV28 to TRBJ2-2; 7 nucleotides agree with TRBD2. Germline CDR1 and CDR2: MDHEN and SYDVKM. Trimming cost V 11 bases and J 6 bases; bases outside gene matches: 18. This CDR3 comprises 16 residues. In DNA, the CDR3 is TGTGCCTCCAGAAAGCAAGGGGCGGGAGTATCCGGGGAGCTGTTTTTT. Protein sequence: CASRKQGAGVSGELFF.

Many counts were recorded for this clonotype. The chain joins TRBV20-1 to TRBJ2-7, with 9 bases aligning to TRBD2. After removal of 3 bases from V and 6 bases from J, the junction contained 3 bases not matched to a gene. The germline V gene encodes CDR1 DFQATT and CDR2 SNEGSKA (reference sequence). The length of the CDR3 is 12 residues. The CDR3 is CSASQLAGEQYF. For the CDR3, the DNA is TGCAGTGCTAGCCAACTAGCGGGCGAGCAGTACTTC.

Many counts were recorded for this clonotype. The chain recombines TRBV15 with TRBJ2-1, with D unresolved. The CDR3 extends over 13 amino acids. Germline V lookup: CDR1 LNHNV, CDR2 YYDKDF (reference sequence). The ends were cut back, 4 bases at V and 2 bases at J, with 6 bases in the middle. CDR3 DNA sequence: TGTGCCACCAGCAACCGGGCCTACAATGAGCAGTTCTTC. It codes for CATSNRAYNEQFF.

Many counts were recorded for this clonotype. V usage is TRBV5-1 and J usage is TRBJ2-3; D call uncertain. The CDR3 length is 9 residues. Between the trimmed V and J ends, which lost 9 bases and 5 bases, there was a span of 4 bases. CDR1 is SGHRS and CDR2 is YFSETQ in the germline V gene. The CDR3 sequence: CAKGDTQYF. The CDR3 DNA sequence: TGCGCCAAGGGAGATACGCAGTATTTT. The full variable domain, in which reference TRBV5-1 and TRBJ2-3 provide the parts outside the CDR3, is KAGVTQTPRYLIKTRGQQVTLSCSPISGHRSVSWYQQTPGQGLQFLFEYFSETQRNKGNFPGRFSGRQFSNSRSEMNVSTLELGDSALYLCAKGDTQYFGPGTRLTVL.

This clonotype was observed at least ten times. The chain links TRBV20-1 to TRBJ2-5, with D perhaps matching TRBD2 (5 bases). CDR1 DFQATT and CDR2 SNEGSKA come from the germline V gene (reference sequence). V was pared by 7 bases and J by 2 bases, with 8 bases between. The CDR3 loop spans 11 amino acids. The CDR3 coding sequence is TGCAGTGGGAGGACTCAAGAGACCCAGTACTTC. Translating gives CSGRTQETQYF.

This clonotype was recorded many times. V usage is TRBV6-5 and J usage is TRBJ1-2, with 8 bases lining up with TRBD1. Germline CDR1 is MNHEY and CDR2 is SVGAGI. After removal of 7 bases from V and 2 bases from J, the junction contained 6 bases not matched to a gene. The CDR3 sequence is 14 residues long. CDR3 amino acids: CASTLGQGNYGYTF. The CDR3 nucleotides read TGTGCCAGCACCCTCGGACAGGGAAACTATGGCTACACCTTC.

This clonotype was detected ten times or more. The chain has TRBV3-1 and TRBJ1-5; D is undetermined. The germline CDR1 and CDR2 sequences are LGHDT and YNNKEL (reference sequence). CDR3 length: 14 amino acids. Trimming shortened V by 4 bases and J by 4 bases, and 11 bases separated the two germline ends. The CDR3 coding sequence is TGTGCCAGCAGCCTCCGCGTGGGTAATCAGCCCCAGCATTTT. Translated, it gives CASSLRVGNQPQHF.

The rearrangement uses TRBV18 and TRBJ2-7; the D gene could be TRBD1 or TRBD2 (5 bases each). V lost 0 bases and J 2 bases, leaving 20 bases between the germline ends. Germline CDR1 is KGHSH and CDR2 is LQKENI. The CDR3 is made up of 18 amino acids. In DNA form, the CDR3 reads TGTGCCAGCTCACCACCATTCAACCGGGACGCAGTTACCTACGAGCAGTACTTC. Encoded protein: CASSPPFNRDAVTYEQYF.

This clonotype occurred many times. The chain carries TRBV20-1 and TRBJ2-1, with D uncertain. The CDR3 has 12 residues. V shed 3 bases and J shed 2 bases, with 5 bases lying between them. The germline V gene has CDR1 DFQATT and CDR2 SNEGSKA (reference sequence). CDR3 amino acids: CSARGTYNEQFF. CDR3 bases: TGCAGTGCTAGGGGGACCTACAATGAGCAGTTCTTC.